This is a list of T cell receptor beta chains from one sample in a study of T-cell reconstitution after alpha-beta-depleted transplantation in children. Via MiXCR, TCRdb re-called the PCR reads, giving one row per CDR3 protein. The sample gives about 200,000 distinct CDR3 sequences, roughly 8.1% of which show up once; 35% is in the top ten. Material: PBMCs, mostly from graft donor cells, obtained 360 days after TCRalphabeta/CD19-depleted stem cell transplant. The receptors here all came from a male patient aged 2-9 years who had a stem cell transplant for acute myeloid leukemia, so the T cells may come from the graft donor. CDR3s include the opening cysteine and the closing phenylalanine or tryptophan. D genes are given only for firm matches. Expanded clones get a size class; other rows say once, few or many, or leave the size out.

D gene: -
J gene: TRBJ2-1
clone size: few
V gene: TRBV29-1
CDR3 protein: CSVTRGQGTRGQFF
CDR3 DNA: TGCAGCGTAACCCGAGGCCAGGGCACACGTGGGCAGTTCTTC

D gene: -
J gene: TRBJ2-5
clone size: many
V gene: TRBV5-1
CDR3 protein: CASRTEETQYF
CDR3 DNA: TGCGCCAGTAGAACTGAGGAGACCCAGTACTTC

D gene: -
J gene: TRBJ2-6
clone size: many
V gene: TRBV12-3/TRBV12-4
CDR3 protein: CASSQNSGANVLTF
CDR3 DNA: TGTGCCAGCAGTCAAAACTCTGGGGCCAACGTCCTGACTTTC

D gene: -
J gene: TRBJ2-6
clone size: -
V gene: TRBV5-1
CDR3 protein: CASSTPGSGANVLTF
CDR3 DNA: TGCGCCAGCAGCACCCCCGGCTCTGGGGCCAACGTCCTGACTTTC

D gene: TRBD1
J gene: TRBJ2-7
clone size: -
V gene: TRBV12-3/TRBV12-4
CDR3 protein: CASSPRQGITYEQYF
CDR3 DNA: TGTGCCAGCAGTCCCAGACAGGGAATCACCTACGAGCAGTACTTC

D gene: -
J gene: TRBJ1-1
clone size: few
V gene: TRBV12-3/TRBV12-4
CDR3 protein: CASRASAPNAAEAFF
CDR3 DNA: TGTGCCAGCAGGGCCTCGGCCCCCAACGCCGCTGAAGCTTTCTTT

D gene: -
J gene: TRBJ1-2
clone size: few
V gene: TRBV7-2
CDR3 protein: CASRTIAGSGYTF
CDR3 DNA: TGTGCCAGCAGGACTATCGCGGGCTCTGGCTACACCTTC

D gene: TRBD2
J gene: TRBJ2-1
clone size: few
V gene: TRBV10-3
CDR3 protein: CAISEKGLAGANEQFF
CDR3 DNA: TGTGCCATCAGTGAGAAGGGACTAGCGGGGGCCAATGAGCAGTTCTTC

D gene: TRBD1
J gene: TRBJ1-1
clone size: many
V gene: TRBV27
CDR3 protein: CASSLFYRTGATTEAFF
CDR3 DNA: TGTGCCAGCAGTTTATTTTACAGGACAGGGGCCACCACTGAAGCTTTCTTT

D gene: TRBD1
J gene: TRBJ1-1
clone size: few
V gene: TRBV28
CDR3 protein: CASSSTGVTEAFF
CDR3 DNA: TGTGCCAGCAGTTCCACAGGGGTCACTGAAGCTTTCTTT

D gene: -
J gene: TRBJ2-2
clone size: -
V gene: TRBV7-6
CDR3 protein: CASSLVVSNTGELFF
CDR3 DNA: TGTGCCAGCAGCTTAGTGGTTTCTAACACCGGGGAGCTGTTTTTT

D gene: -
J gene: TRBJ2-2
clone size: many
V gene: TRBV20-1
CDR3 protein: CSAGRGPRAGELFF
CDR3 DNA: TGCAGTGCTGGCCGTGGCCCCAGGGCCGGGGAGCTGTTTTTT

D gene: -
J gene: TRBJ2-1
clone size: many
V gene: TRBV29-1
CDR3 protein: CSVGYNEQFF
CDR3 DNA: TGCAGCGTTGGTTACAATGAGCAGTTCTTC

D gene: -
J gene: TRBJ1-4
clone size: -
V gene: TRBV25-1
CDR3 protein: CASSETNRATEKLFF
CDR3 DNA: TGTGCCAGCAGTGAAACCAACAGGGCTACTGAAAAACTGTTTTTT

D gene: -
J gene: TRBJ2-1
clone size: many
V gene: TRBV27
CDR3 protein: CASSPPELINEQFF
CDR3 DNA: TGTGCCAGCAGTCCCCCGGAATTGATCAATGAGCAGTTCTTC

D gene: -
J gene: TRBJ2-5
clone size: many
V gene: TRBV5-1
CDR3 protein: CASSFRGQETQYF
CDR3 DNA: TGTGCCAGCAGTTTTAGGGGGCAAGAGACCCAGTACTTC

D gene: -
J gene: TRBJ2-3
clone size: -
V gene: TRBV15
CDR3 protein: CATSLNSPPDTQYF
CDR3 DNA: TGTGCCACCAGCCTAAACAGCCCACCAGATACGCAGTATTTT

D gene: -
J gene: TRBJ1-3
clone size: few
V gene: TRBV7-6
CDR3 protein: CASSLMAGNTIYF
CDR3 DNA: TGTGCCAGCAGCTTAATGGCAGGAAACACCATATATTTT

D gene: TRBD1
J gene: TRBJ2-3
clone size: -
V gene: TRBV29-1
CDR3 protein: CSVQRTGGTDTQYF
CDR3 DNA: TGCAGCGTCCAGAGGACAGGGGGCACAGATACGCAGTATTTT

D gene: -
J gene: TRBJ2-5
clone size: -
V gene: TRBV7-2
CDR3 protein: CASRRQGQKTQYF
CDR3 DNA: TGTGCCAGCAGACGTCAGGGTCAGAAGACCCAGTACTTC

D gene: TRBD1
J gene: TRBJ1-2
clone size: few
V gene: TRBV11-2
CDR3 protein: CASSPVRGRDYGYTF
CDR3 DNA: TGTGCCAGCAGCCCGGTAAGGGGGCGCGACTATGGCTACACCTTC

D gene: TRBD2
J gene: TRBJ2-3
clone size: many
V gene: TRBV20-1
CDR3 protein: CSASEAGVGTDTQYF
CDR3 DNA: TGCAGTGCTAGCGAAGCGGGGGTCGGCACAGATACGCAGTATTTT

D gene: -
J gene: TRBJ2-7
clone size: -
V gene: TRBV4-1
CDR3 protein: CASSQEEFGSYEQYF
CDR3 DNA: TGCGCCAGCAGCCAAGAGGAGTTTGGGTCCTACGAGCAGTACTTC

D gene: TRBD1
J gene: TRBJ2-5
clone size: many
V gene: TRBV7-6
CDR3 protein: CASSSLDRGYQETQYF
CDR3 DNA: TGTGCCAGCAGCTCCCTCGACAGGGGGTACCAAGAGACCCAGTACTTC

D gene: TRBD1
J gene: TRBJ2-7
clone size: -
V gene: TRBV5-1
CDR3 protein: CASSDGPGQGAYEQYF
CDR3 DNA: TGCGCCAGCAGCGACGGCCCCGGACAGGGGGCATACGAGCAGTACTTC

D gene: TRBD2
J gene: TRBJ2-5
clone size: -
V gene: TRBV18
CDR3 protein: CASSPTLGTSFLETQYF
CDR3 DNA: TGTGCCAGCTCACCGACCCTAGGGACTAGCTTCTTGGAGACCCAGTACTTC

D gene: TRBD2
J gene: TRBJ2-7
clone size: -
V gene: TRBV28
CDR3 protein: CASLLAGNYEQYF
CDR3 DNA: TGTGCCAGCTTACTAGCGGGAAACTACGAGCAGTACTTC

D gene: -
J gene: TRBJ1-5
clone size: few
V gene: TRBV4-3
CDR3 protein: CASSQDFLGINQPQHF
CDR3 DNA: TGCGCCAGCAGCCAAGATTTTTTAGGGATCAATCAGCCCCAGCATTTT

D gene: TRBD1
J gene: TRBJ2-5
clone size: few
V gene: TRBV7-9
CDR3 protein: CASSWTGEIQETQYF
CDR3 DNA: TGTGCCAGCAGCTGGACAGGGGAAATTCAAGAGACCCAGTACTTC

D gene: TRBD2
J gene: TRBJ2-1
clone size: -
V gene: TRBV20-1
CDR3 protein: CSASLTSGRAVEQFF
CDR3 DNA: TGCAGTGCTAGCCTGACTAGCGGGAGGGCCGTCGAGCAGTTCTTC

D gene: -
J gene: TRBJ2-3
clone size: many
V gene: TRBV28
CDR3 protein: CASSLWIVTGETVADTQYF
CDR3 DNA: TGTGCCAGCAGTTTATGGATTGTAACGGGAGAGACGGTAGCAGATACGCAGTATTTT

D gene: TRBD1
J gene: TRBJ1-1
clone size: few
V gene: TRBV5-1
CDR3 protein: CASSPGGTVNTEAFF
CDR3 DNA: TGCGCCAGCAGCCCCGGCGGGACAGTCAACACTGAAGCTTTCTTT

D gene: TRBD1
J gene: TRBJ1-1
clone size: many
V gene: TRBV20-1
CDR3 protein: CSARDFWDRKGTEAFF
CDR3 DNA: TGCAGTGCTAGAGATTTTTGGGACAGGAAGGGTACTGAAGCTTTCTTT

D gene: -
J gene: TRBJ1-1
clone size: many
V gene: TRBV15
CDR3 protein: CATSRDFVDTEAFF
CDR3 DNA: TGTGCCACCAGCAGAGATTTTGTCGACACTGAAGCTTTCTTT

D gene: TRBD2
J gene: TRBJ2-1
clone size: many
V gene: TRBV12-3/TRBV12-4
CDR3 protein: CASSRLAGGPSNEQFF
CDR3 DNA: TGTGCCAGCAGCCGATTAGCGGGAGGGCCTAGTAATGAGCAGTTCTTC

D gene: -
J gene: TRBJ2-7
clone size: -
V gene: TRBV21-1
CDR3 protein: CASSKAVTKDEQYF
CDR3 DNA: TGTGCCAGCAGCAAAGCAGTCACAAAAGACGAGCAGTACTTC

D gene: -
J gene: TRBJ2-1
clone size: once
V gene: TRBV27
CDR3 protein: CASSLDTRSYNEQFF
CDR3 DNA: TGTGCCAGCAGTTTGGACACGAGATCCTACAATGAGCAGTTCTTC

D gene: TRBD2
J gene: TRBJ2-5
clone size: -
V gene: TRBV5-1
CDR3 protein: CASSLRTSPQETQYF
CDR3 DNA: TGCGCCAGCAGCTTGCGGACTAGCCCCCAAGAGACCCAGTACTTC

D gene: TRBD1
J gene: TRBJ2-7
clone size: few
V gene: TRBV2
CDR3 protein: CASSTTGGSEQYF
CDR3 DNA: TGTGCCAGCAGTACGACAGGGGGGAGCGAGCAGTACTTC

D gene: -
J gene: TRBJ1-1
clone size: few
V gene: TRBV9
CDR3 protein: CASSVASDNTEAFF
CDR3 DNA: TGTGCCAGCAGCGTAGCATCAGATAACACTGAAGCTTTCTTT

D gene: -
J gene: TRBJ1-1
clone size: few
V gene: TRBV5-1
CDR3 protein: CASSLAAATEAFF
CDR3 DNA: TGCGCCAGCAGCTTGGCCGCGGCGACTGAAGCTTTCTTT

D gene: -
J gene: TRBJ2-7
clone size: few
V gene: TRBV5-1
CDR3 protein: CASSRNYWTASGEQYF
CDR3 DNA: TGCGCCAGCAGCCGGAATTATTGGACAGCCTCGGGGGAGCAGTACTTC

D gene: TRBD2
J gene: TRBJ2-1
clone size: -
V gene: TRBV5-1
CDR3 protein: CASSLAGIAGLFSYNEQFF
CDR3 DNA: TGCGCCAGCAGCTTGGCGGGGATAGCGGGCCTTTTCTCCTACAATGAGCAGTTCTTC

D gene: -
J gene: TRBJ2-5
clone size: -
V gene: TRBV20-1
CDR3 protein: CSARDLGRYQETQYF
CDR3 DNA: TGCAGTGCTAGAGATCTCGGCCGGTACCAAGAGACCCAGTACTTC

D gene: TRBD1
J gene: TRBJ1-2
clone size: few
V gene: TRBV12-3/TRBV12-4
CDR3 protein: CASSRRQGENYGYTF
CDR3 DNA: TGTGCCAGCAGTAGGAGACAGGGGGAGAACTATGGCTACACCTTC

D gene: -
J gene: TRBJ1-3
clone size: many
V gene: TRBV6-1
CDR3 protein: CASSAAGPRSGNTIYF
CDR3 DNA: TGTGCCAGCAGTGCCGCCGGGCCGAGATCTGGAAACACCATATATTTT

D gene: TRBD1
J gene: TRBJ2-3
clone size: -
V gene: TRBV12-3/TRBV12-4
CDR3 protein: CASRTGQTDTQYF
CDR3 DNA: TGTGCCAGCAGGACGGGACAGACAGATACGCAGTATTTT

D gene: -
J gene: TRBJ2-1
clone size: few
V gene: TRBV12-3/TRBV12-4
CDR3 protein: CASLSNSPYNEQFF
CDR3 DNA: TGTGCCAGCCTCTCAAACAGCCCCTACAATGAGCAGTTCTTC

D gene: TRBD2
J gene: TRBJ2-1
clone size: -
V gene: TRBV6-2/TRBV6-3
CDR3 protein: CASTLSGGRAPIYNEQFF
CDR3 DNA: TGTGCCAGCACCTTATCCGGCGGGAGGGCCCCTATATACAATGAGCAGTTCTTC

D gene: -
J gene: TRBJ2-7
clone size: many
V gene: TRBV12-3/TRBV12-4
CDR3 protein: CASSFRHLSRYEQYF
CDR3 DNA: TGTGCCAGCAGTTTCCGTCACTTATCCAGATACGAGCAGTACTTC

D gene: TRBD2
J gene: TRBJ2-1
clone size: few
V gene: TRBV6-7
CDR3 protein: CAGGSGTSGRALYNEQFF
CDR3 DNA: TGTGCCGGCGGATCCGGGACTAGCGGGAGGGCCCTCTACAATGAGCAGTTCTTC

D gene: -
J gene: TRBJ2-1
clone size: many
V gene: TRBV3-1
CDR3 protein: CASSQAFAQNEQFF
CDR3 DNA: TGTGCCAGCAGCCAAGCGTTTGCTCAGAATGAGCAGTTCTTC

D gene: -
J gene: TRBJ1-5
clone size: few
V gene: TRBV12-3/TRBV12-4
CDR3 protein: CASSLGRRGQPQHF
CDR3 DNA: TGTGCCAGCAGTTTAGGCAGAAGGGGACAGCCCCAGCATTTT

D gene: -
J gene: TRBJ2-5
clone size: many
V gene: TRBV29-1
CDR3 protein: CSVRRRRETQYF
CDR3 DNA: TGCAGCGTCCGACGGCGTAGAGAGACCCAGTACTTC

D gene: -
J gene: TRBJ2-7
clone size: -
V gene: TRBV18
CDR3 protein: CASSPQNQGIGEQYF
CDR3 DNA: TGTGCCAGCTCACCCCAAAACCAGGGAATCGGCGAGCAGTACTTC

D gene: TRBD1
J gene: TRBJ2-3
clone size: many
V gene: TRBV24-1
CDR3 protein: CATPRDRVLFTDTQYF
CDR3 DNA: TGTGCCACCCCCAGGGACAGGGTATTGTTCACAGATACGCAGTATTTT

D gene: TRBD1
J gene: TRBJ2-7
clone size: few
V gene: TRBV20-1
CDR3 protein: CSAQTGGPYEQYF
CDR3 DNA: TGCAGTGCCCAGACAGGGGGCCCCTACGAGCAGTACTTC